Listed here are 6 T cell receptor beta chains from one sample, sequenced in a study of T cell repertoires in cytomegalovirus infection. Using its own MiXCR run on the reads, TCRdb lists one record per CDR3 protein. This sample yields some 440,000 distinct CDR3 sequences, of which approximately 31% are seen a single time; roughly 15% belongs to the top ten. Sequencing was done on a sample of PBMCs. These receptor sequences come from a human donor in good health (CMV status not recorded). Some clones in this sample may be carry-over from other donors' samples.

This clonotype has more than one count but fewer than ten. The V gene is TRBV20-1, the J gene TRBJ2-3, with TRBD2 identical over 7 bases. The CDR3 extends over 19 amino acids. V shed 0 bases and J 0 bases; nucleotides not matched to a gene: 15. Per the germline V gene, CDR1 is DFQATT and CDR2 is SNEGSKA (reference sequence). As DNA, the CDR3 is TGCAGTGCTAGAGATTTGGAGCGGGGTGCCCTAACTAGCACAGATACGCAGTATTTT. Its protein product is CSARDLERGALTSTDTQYF.

This clonotype occurred a few times. The CDR3 here is CASSPIGTGTYEQYF. The CDR3 DNA reads as TGTGCCAGCAGCCCAATAGGGACAGGCACCTACGAGCAGTACTTC. The genes are TRBV11-2 and TRBJ2-7; TRBD1 agrees at 8 bases. This CDR3 region has 15 residues. Germline trimming cut 5 bases from V and 2 bases from J; bases unmatched to any gene: 8. The germline V gene encodes CDR1 SGHAT and CDR2 FQNNGV.

The sample holds a few counts of this clonotype. The chain uses TRBV20-1 and TRBJ2-3, with 13 bases identical to TRBD2. CDR3 size: 18 residues. Germline CDR1 is DFQATT and CDR2 is SNEGSKA (reference sequence). Trimming at V came to 8 bases and at J to 2 bases, leaving 16 bases not matched to a gene. In nucleotides, the CDR3 is TGCAGTCCCGGCGCACTAGCGGGGGGGCTACGCTCCACAGATACGCAGTATTTT. This sequence encodes CSPGALAGGLRSTDTQYF.

This chain joins TRBV7-3 and TRBJ2-1; 7 positions agree with TRBD2. Germline V CDR1 and CDR2: SGHTA, FQGTGA. After removal of 5 bases from V and 4 bases from J, the junction contained 8 bases not matched to a gene. This CDR3 has 15 residues. CDR3 DNA: TGTGCCAGCAGCCCCCCGGGACTAAATTACAATGAGCAGTTCTTC. Translating gives CASSPPGLNYNEQFF.

The rearrangement joins TRBV5-8 to TRBJ1-5; tentatively, D is TRBD1 (6 bases). CDR1 and CDR2 (germline): SGHTS, YDEGEE. The CDR3 covers 15 residues. Trimming stripped 1 base from V and 0 bases from J, with 8 bases between. CDR3 residues: CASSLRGFSNQPQHF. The DNA of the CDR3 is TGTGCCAGCAGCTTGAGGGGGTTTAGCAATCAGCCCCAGCATTTT.

This chain links TRBV7-9 with TRBJ1-1, with a possible D match to TRBD1 (5 bases). V lost 3 bases to trimming and J lost 5 bases, with 16 bases between them. Germline CDR1 and CDR2: SEHNR and FQNEAQ (reference sequence). The CDR3 is 15 residues long. CDR3 sequence reads: CASSFSAREGTEAFF. In DNA, the CDR3 is TGTGCCAGCAGCTTCTCCGCCAGGGAGGGGACTGAAGCTTTCTTT.